Following are 2 T cell receptor beta chains from one sample sequenced in a study of human T cells and chemical hapten exposure. Time point of the sample: pre-sensitization, week 0. Treatment meaning: therapeutic diphenylcyclopropenone sensitization with weekly scalp DPC. Using its own MiXCR run on the RACE reads, TCRdb lists one record per CDR3 protein. Seen here are approximately 79,000 distinct CDR3 sequences, 8.5% observed once, and the top ten hold around 2.6%. This specimen consisted of whole blood, obtained in connection with sensitization to the hapten diphenylcyclopropenone (DPC). The source of these receptors is a man aged 35 to 55 with alopecia areata. Some clones in this sample may be carry-over from other donors' samples.

There are a few counts of this clonotype. The rearrangement uses TRBV6-5 and TRBJ2-5; TRBD2 agrees at 11 bases. The V gene's germline CDR1 is MNHEY and CDR2 SVGAGI. Trimming at V came to 4 bases and at J to 3 bases, leaving 4 bases not matched to a gene. The CDR3 has 15 amino acids. For the CDR3, the DNA is TGTGCCAGCAGTTCACCGGGACTAGCGGAAGAGACCCAGTACTTC. Translated, it gives CASSSPGLAEETQYF.

This clonotype was recorded many times. The chain joins TRBV6-2 or TRBV6-3 to TRBJ1-1; 9 bases are shared with TRBD1. With V trimmed by 5 bases and J by 4 bases, 5 bases remained unmatched. The CDR3 has 14 amino acids. Per the germline V gene, CDR1 is MNHEY and CDR2 is SVGEGT. This CDR3 is CASSTGGQGTEAFF. The CDR3 DNA follows: TGTGCCAGCAGTACAGGGGGCCAGGGCACTGAAGCTTTCTTT.